The 31 T cell receptor beta chains below were found in one sample sequenced in a study of blood T cell repertoires in COVID-19. Sequencing used immunoSEQ multiplex PCR; TCRdb keeps in-frame clones, though not all of them. Of around 280,000 clones in the sample, roughly 90% were seen once. Sequenced: peripheral blood. Receptors were obtained from a woman aged 25 to 45 with COVID-19, enrolled during active disease.

This chain links TRBV28 with TRBJ2-7, with TRBD1 as a possible D gene (5 bases). Germline CDR1 reads MDHEN; CDR2 reads SYDVKM. V lost 2 bases, J lost 3 bases, and 11 bases lay in between. The CDR3 has 14 amino acids. CDR3 in DNA: TGTGCCAGCAGTTTAAGACAGAACCTCTACGAGCAGTACTTC. This encodes CASSLRQNLYEQYF.

The chain carries TRBV5-5 and TRBJ2-6; no clear D. The CDR3 spans 18 residues. Trimming removed 2 bases at V and 0 bases at J, with 15 bases between. Germline assignment: CDR1 SGHKS and CDR2 YYEKEE (reference sequence). Here the CDR3 reads CASSFVEAPLSGANVLTF. CDR3 coding DNA: TGTGCCAGCAGCTTTGTAGAGGCCCCTCTCTCTGGGGCCAACGTCCTGACTTTC. Drawing the rest from reference TRBV5-5 and TRBJ2-6, the complete variable domain is DAGVTQSPTHLIKTRGQQVTLRCSPISGHKSVSWYQQVLGQGPQFIFQYYEKEERGRGNFPDRFSARQFPNYSSELNVNALLLGDSALYLCASSFVEAPLSGANVLTFGAGSRLTVL.

This clone was detected only once. V gene TRBV14 combines with J gene TRBJ1-3, with D perhaps matching TRBD1 (5 bases). Looked up from germline, CDR1 is SGHDN and CDR2 is FVKESK. Trimming removed 4 bases from V and 1 base from J, with 8 bases in between. This CDR3 region has 14 residues. CDR3 in DNA: TGTGCCAGCAGCCTCAGGGTTTCTGGAAACACCATATATTTT. Its translation is CASSLRVSGNTIYF.

V gene TRBV28 combines with J gene TRBJ2-7; D is unclear. This CDR3 is 12 amino acids long. Germline lookup yields CDR1 MDHEN and CDR2 SYDVKM. Between the trimmed V and J ends, which lost 4 bases and 6 bases, there was a span of 10 bases. DNA for the CDR3: TGTGCCAGCAGTTCGCGGCCGGTCGAGCAGTACTTC. Protein sequence: CASSSRPVEQYF. The whole variable domain, remainder taken from reference TRBV28 and TRBJ2-7, is DVKVTQSSRYLVKRTGEKVFLECVQDMDHENMFWYRQDPGLGLRLIYFSYDVKMKEKGDIPEGYSVSREKKERFSLILESASTNQTSMYLCASSSRPVEQYFGPGTRLTVT.

This chain links TRBV2 with TRBJ2-5; a possible D gene is TRBD2 (6 bases). CDR3 size: 13 residues. Looked up from germline, CDR1 is SNHLY and CDR2 is FYNNEI. V was trimmed by 7 bases and J by 7 bases, leaving 16 bases between them. CDR3 in DNA: TGTGCCAGCAACCTACAGTCGGGAGTGACCCAGTACTTC. It codes for CASNLQSGVTQYF.

V is TRBV5-5 and J is TRBJ2-3; D is unclear. The CDR3 runs 12 residues. Per the germline V gene, CDR1 is SGHKS and CDR2 is YYEKEE (reference sequence). Trimming shortened V by 0 bases and J by 4 bases, and 3 bases separated the two germline ends. This CDR3 is CASSLAADTQYF. CDR3 coding DNA: TGTGCCAGCAGCTTGGCTGCAGATACGCAGTATTTT.

J is TRBJ2-3 and V is TRBV14; 8 positions match TRBD1. The CDR3 covers 15 residues. Per the germline V gene, CDR1 is SGHDN and CDR2 is FVKESK. Trimming took 6 bases from V and 2 from J; bases not matched to a gene: 7. The CDR3 protein is CASRRAGQATDTQYF. The CDR3 DNA sequence: TGTGCCAGCAGGCGTGCGGGACAGGCCACAGATACGCAGTATTTT.

This rearrangement joins TRBV7-6 to TRBJ2-1; TRBD1 aligns across 7 bases. Germline V gene sequence: CDR1 SGHVS, CDR2 FNYEAQ. Losses at the gene ends were 3 bases for V and 4 bases for J; bases not matched to a gene: 6. The CDR3 has 15 residues. The CDR3 sequence: CASSFPGTVYNEQFF. The CDR3 DNA follows: TGTGCCAGCAGCTTCCCCGGGACAGTGTACAATGAGCAGTTCTTC.

V gene TRBV10-2 combines with J gene TRBJ1-5; 7 bases align to TRBD1. The germline V gene encodes CDR1 WSHSY and CDR2 SAAADI. V shed 6 bases and J 1 base; nucleotides not matched to a gene: 9. This CDR3 is 16 amino acids long. CDR3 in DNA: TGCGCCAGCAGCGAACCCGGGACAGTGAGCAATCAGCCCCAGCATTTT. Its protein is CASSEPGTVSNQPQHF.

The chain joins TRBV5-1 to TRBJ2-3; 9 bases are shared with TRBD2. The CDR3 is made up of 15 amino acids. Germline trimming cut 5 bases from V and 6 bases from J; bases unmatched to any gene: 10. Germline values: CDR1 SGHRS, CDR2 YFSETQ. The CDR3 coding sequence is TGCGCCAGCAGGTTTAGCGGGGGCGTTACTGATACGCAGTATTTT. It encodes CASRFSGGVTDTQYF.

This chain uses TRBV6-5 with TRBJ2-5; TRBD1 is a possible D gene (6 bases). The V gene's germline CDR1 is MNHEY and CDR2 SVGAGI. CDR3 length equals 14 residues. Between the trimmed V and J ends, which lost 6 bases and 7 bases, there was a span of 18 bases. The CDR3 sequence is CASRSGTSHGTQYF. CDR3 coding DNA: TGTGCCAGCAGGTCCGGGACAAGTCATGGGACCCAGTACTTC.

The rearrangement uses TRBV4-1 and TRBJ2-5; D gene uncertain. Trimming removed 2 bases from V and 2 bases from J, with 6 bases in between. The CDR3 length is 13 residues. Germline CDR1 MGHRA, CDR2 YSYEKL. CDR3 in amino acids: CASSQIPQETQYF. In DNA form, the CDR3 reads TGCGCCAGCAGCCAAATCCCGCAAGAGACCCAGTACTTC.

V and J are TRBV28 and TRBJ1-2, with D unresolved. This CDR3 contains 14 residues. Deletions cut 5 bases from V and 8 bases from J, with 18 bases between. Germline assignment: CDR1 MDHEN and CDR2 SYDVKM. CDR3: CASSARVQSMGYTF. The CDR3 bases are TGTGCCAGCAGTGCGAGGGTACAATCTATGGGCTACACCTTC.

The V gene is TRBV18, the J gene TRBJ1-1; weak D call: TRBD1 (5 bases). The germline V gene has CDR1 KGHSH and CDR2 LQKENI. The length of the CDR3 is 15 residues. V was pared by 2 bases and J by 4 bases, with 14 bases between. The CDR3 coding sequence is TGTGCCAGCTCACCAGGGCTGGGGGGTGGCACTGAAGCTTTCTTT. Translation gives CASSPGLGGGTEAFF.

V gene TRBV4-2 combines with J gene TRBJ2-2; TRBD2 aligns across 8 bases. The CDR3 consists of 17 residues. The V segment lost 6 bases and the J segment 7 bases; nucleotides outside the gene matches: 16. The germline V gene encodes CDR1 LGHNA and CDR2 YNFKEQ. The CDR3 is CASRPSGRGGLSGELFF. For the CDR3, the DNA is TGTGCCAGCAGGCCCTCGGGTCGGGGGGGTCTTAGCGGGGAGCTGTTTTTT.

In DNA, the CDR3 is TGTGCCAGTAGTACCGGACCCCACGGGGGCTATGGCTACACCTTC. This sequence encodes CASSTGPHGGYGYTF. The J gene is TRBJ1-2, the V gene TRBV19; possibly TRBD1 for D (5 bases). The CDR3 is 15 residues long. In germline, CDR1 is LNHDA, CDR2 SQIVND (reference sequence). The ends were cut back, 4 bases at V and 4 bases at J, with 16 bases in the middle. Looking up the rest from reference TRBV19 and TRBJ1-2 gives the full variable domain: DGGITQSPKYLFRKEGQNVTLSCEQNLNHDAMYWYRQDPGQGLRLIYYSQIVNDFQKGDIAEGYSVSREKKESFPLTVTSAQKNPTAFYLCASSTGPHGGYGYTFGSGTRLTVV.

This clone was found a few times. V usage is TRBV2 and J usage is TRBJ2-2, with TRBD2 as a possible D gene (5 bases). The V gene lost 6 bases and the J gene lost 1 base, with 9 bases spanning the gap. The germline gives CDR1 SNHLY, CDR2 FYNNEI. CDR3 length equals 14 residues. The CDR3 region is CASRTDWNTGELFF. The CDR3 nucleotides are TGTGCCAGCAGGACGGACTGGAACACCGGGGAGCTGTTTTTT.

The genes are TRBV7-8 and TRBJ1-1; maybe TRBD1 (5 bases). The CDR3 spans 14 residues. Trimming left V 5 bases short and J 0 bases short, with 10 bases between. The germline gives CDR1 SGHVS, CDR2 FQNEAQ. The CDR3: CASSPPTVNTEAFF. The CDR3 DNA reads TGTGCCAGCAGCCCACCGACAGTGAACACTGAAGCTTTCTTT.

The chain couples TRBV27 to TRBJ1-2; 9 nucleotides agree with TRBD1. After removal of 4 bases from V and 5 bases from J, the junction contained 8 bases not matched to a gene. The CDR3 length is 15 residues. Germline values: CDR1 MNHEY, CDR2 SMNVEV (reference sequence). The CDR3 DNA reads TGTGCCAGCAGTTCCTCCCGGGACAGGGAGTATGGCTACACCTTC. Translation gives CASSSSRDREYGYTF.

The gene calls are TRBV27 and TRBJ1-6, with 9 nucleotides matching TRBD1. Per the germline V gene, CDR1 is MNHEY and CDR2 is SMNVEV (reference sequence). Trimming cost V 6 bases and J 9 bases; bases outside gene matches: 9. This CDR3 is 15 amino acids long. The CDR3 region has the DNA TGTGCCAGCAGCCCGCGGGACAGGGTCGGTTCACCCCTCCACTTT. Translated, it gives CASSPRDRVGSPLHF.

The chain has TRBV7-2 and TRBJ2-3; possible D gene TRBD2, 6 bases. Trimming cost V 2 bases and J 0 bases, with 15 bases left between them. Looked up from germline, CDR1 is SGHTA and CDR2 is FQGNSA. CDR3 size: 17 residues. In nucleotides, the CDR3 is TGTGCCAGCAGCTTAAGCTTGGGGGGTGGGAGCACAGATACGCAGTATTTT. Residues: CASSLSLGGGSTDTQYF.

The rearrangement links TRBV7-8 to TRBJ2-7; D ambiguous. V was pared by 1 base and J by 7 bases, with 8 bases between. Germline CDR1 and CDR2: SGHVS and FQNEAQ. The CDR3 length is 12 residues. The CDR3 sequence is CASSLVVEEQYF. The CDR3, as DNA: TGTGCCAGCAGCTTAGTGGTAGAAGAGCAGTACTTC. Filled out from reference TRBV7-8 and TRBJ2-7, the complete variable domain reads GAGVSQSPRYKVAKRGQDVALRCDPISGHVSLFWYQQALGQGPEFLTYFQNEAQLDKSGLPSDRFFAERPEGSVSTLKIQRTQQEDSAVYLCASSLVVEEQYFGPGTRLTVT.

This chain links TRBV11-2 with TRBJ1-1; 8 nucleotides align to TRBD1. Losses at the gene ends were 4 bases for V and 1 base for J; bases not matched to a gene: 8. The CDR3 extends over 16 amino acids. The germline V gene encodes CDR1 SGHAT and CDR2 FQNNGV. CDR3 amino acids: CASSSQQGVQNTEAFF. In nucleotides, the CDR3 is TGTGCCAGCAGCTCTCAACAGGGGGTGCAGAACACTGAAGCTTTCTTT.

The chain is built from TRBV2 and TRBJ1-2; D not certain. Trimming left V 7 bases short and J 3 bases short, with 15 bases between. CDR3 size: 14 residues. Germline CDR1 SNHLY, CDR2 FYNNEI. CDR3 sequence: CASTQELKDYGYTF. The CDR3 DNA follows: TGTGCCAGCACCCAGGAATTAAAAGACTATGGCTACACCTTC.

The chain carries TRBV6-6 and TRBJ2-7; 9 bases agree with TRBD1. Germline loops: CDR1 MNHNY, CDR2 SVGAGI (reference sequence). J was trimmed by 3 bases and V by 6 bases; bases with no gene match: 6. The CDR3 is 14 amino acids. For the CDR3, the DNA is TGTGCCAGCAGACATACGACAGGGGGCTACGAGCAGTACTTC. Protein product: CASRHTTGGYEQYF.

This sequence joins TRBV5-1 and TRBJ1-1; unclear D gene. This CDR3 has 14 residues. The germline CDR1 and CDR2 sequences are SGHRS and YFSETQ. Trimming shortened V by 4 bases and J by 2 bases, and 12 bases separated the two germline ends. CDR3 in DNA: TGCGCCAGCAGCCGCAGACACGGAAACACTGAAGCTTTCTTT. This translates into CASSRRHGNTEAFF.

The chain joins TRBV29-1 to TRBJ2-7; TRBD1 matches at 10 bases. The germline V gene encodes CDR1 SQVTM and CDR2 ANQGSEA. The length of the CDR3 is 15 residues. V lost 1 base and J lost 1; bases outside the gene matches: 4. The CDR3 DNA is TGCAGCGTTGAAGGATGGGACAGGGGATCCTACGAGCAGTACTTC. Its protein product is CSVEGWDRGSYEQYF.

The V call is TRBV11-2, the J call TRBJ2-3; D is unresolved. This CDR3 spans 14 amino acids. Trimming stripped 2 bases from V and 4 bases from J, with 10 bases between. The germline CDR1 and CDR2 sequences are SGHAT and FQNNGV. CDR3 nucleotide sequence: TGTGCCAGCAGCTTAAGCAGGATGGCAGATACGCAGTATTTT. This codes for CASSLSRMADTQYF.

This sequence joins TRBV10-3 and TRBJ2-7; perhaps TRBD1 as D (6 bases). The CDR3 is 15 residues long. Per germline, CDR1 ENHRY and CDR2 SYGVKD. Trimming cost V 2 bases and J 3 bases, with 14 bases left between them. In nucleotides, the CDR3 is TGTGCCATCAGTGAGGTTACAGGGTTGATCTACGAGCAGTACTTC. Its translation: CAISEVTGLIYEQYF.

This clone was counted a single time. This chain connects TRBV7-9 to TRBJ2-5; D may be TRBD2 (5 bases). The CDR3 extends over 13 amino acids. CDR1 SEHNR and CDR2 FQNEAQ come from the germline V gene (reference sequence). V was pared by 5 bases and J by 5 bases, with 12 bases between. The CDR3 DNA reads TGTGCCAGCAGCGCCTTACCGGGGGAGACCCAGTACTTC. This translates into CASSALPGETQYF. Supplemented by reference TRBV7-9 and TRBJ2-5, the full variable domain reads DTGVSQNPRHKITKRGQNVTFRCDPISEHNRLYWYRQTLGQGPEFLTYFQNEAQLEKSRLLSDRFSAERPKGSFSTLEIQRTEQGDSAMYLCASSALPGETQYFGPGTRLLVL.

The chain carries TRBV25-1 and TRBJ1-2, with D hard to call. The CDR3 contains 15 residues. Trimming removed 1 base from V and 0 bases from J, with 9 bases in between. Germline V CDR1 and CDR2: MGHDK, SYGVNS. The CDR3 nucleotides read TGTGCCAGCAGTGAATTCGCGATCTCTAACTATGGCTACACCTTC. Translating gives CASSEFAISNYGYTF.